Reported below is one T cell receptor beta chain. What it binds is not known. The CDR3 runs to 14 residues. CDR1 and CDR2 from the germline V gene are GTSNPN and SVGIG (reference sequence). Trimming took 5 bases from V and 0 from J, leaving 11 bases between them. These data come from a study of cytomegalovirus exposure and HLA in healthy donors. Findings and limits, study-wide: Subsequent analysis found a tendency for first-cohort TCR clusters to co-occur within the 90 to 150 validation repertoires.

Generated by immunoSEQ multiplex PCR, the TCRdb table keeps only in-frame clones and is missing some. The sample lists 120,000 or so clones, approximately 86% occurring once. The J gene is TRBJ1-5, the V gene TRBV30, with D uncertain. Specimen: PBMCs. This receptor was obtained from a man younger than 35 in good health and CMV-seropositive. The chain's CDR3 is CAWGWENSNQPQHF. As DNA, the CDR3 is TGTGCCTGGGGGTGGGAGAATAGCAATCAGCCCCAGCATTTT. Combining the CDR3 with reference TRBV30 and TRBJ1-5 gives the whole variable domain SQTIHQWPATLVQPVGSPLSLECTVEGTSNPNLYWYRQAAGRGLQLLFYSVGIGQISSEVPQNLSASRPQDRQFILSSKKLLLSDSGFYLCAWGWENSNQPQHFGDGTRLSIL.